The T cell receptor (beta chain) under discussion was sequenced for a study of blood T cell repertoires in COVID-19. Source study methods: Using reference gene primer amplification, nucleated cell counts were estimated. Some clones are missing from TCRdb's copy, which holds only in-frame ones; the method was immunoSEQ multiplex PCR. V and J calls and clone size are as listed in that table; D and trimming were resolved from the DNA. This table has 200,000 to 250,000 clones, approximately 78% appearing once. J lost 2 bases, V lost 5 bases, and 6 bases had no gene match. The CDR3 loop spans 14 amino acids. Germline assignment: CDR1 MNHEY and CDR2 SVGAGI.

The V gene is TRBV6-5, the J gene TRBJ2-7, with TRBD1 identical over 7 bases. Sequenced material: peripheral blood. The receptor was isolated from a woman in her seventies with COVID-19, enrolled during active disease. The CDR3 region has the DNA TGTGCCAGCAGTCGACCAGGGACAGCCTACGAGCAGTACTTC. Protein product: CASSRPGTAYEQYF.